What follows describes a single T cell receptor beta chain. What antigen it recognizes has not been identified. The record has no base qualities; no much larger clone is one base away. The donors were healthy, HIV-negative adults who had no recently reported acute infections or vaccinations. Every donor was a Caucasian adult residing in Nashville, Tennessee, USA. CD4+ T cells were enriched through magnetic negative selection, after which naive cells were positively selected on CD45RA and the remaining negative fraction served as the memory subset. Blood was collected by leukapheresis, and PBMCs were isolated by Ficoll-Histopaque density gradient centrifugation and then cryopreserved in liquid nitrogen vapor phase. Analytical flow cytometry was used to check the purity and quantity of every magnetically sorted T cell population. Genomic DNA was isolated from every sorted fraction and measured by UV absorbance on a Nanodrop 2000c.

The data originate from a study of shared clonotypes between healthy human individuals (dated by TCRdb to the early 2020s). Looking at the study overall: The cohort comprised a couple of women and a few men aged 18 to 49 years. Per donor, leukapheresis produced somewhere between about 0.85 and 8.9 billion PBMCs. To estimate repertoire size and how much clonotypes are shared between individuals, the study performed deep sequencing of blood TCR repertoires from a handful of healthy adults. Libraries were prepared and TCR repertoires were sequenced by different laboratories using diverse techniques, in order to increase sequencing depth and limit assay-specific biases. For each donor, three plates each were used for CD4 naive and CD4 memory, two plates were used for CD8 naive, and one plate was used for CD8 memory.

Using the deep immunoSEQ assay, multiplex PCR amplified TCR CDR3 regions from genomic DNA. Extracted genomic DNA from each cell subset was spread evenly across all wells of several immunoSEQ 96-well plates, with each plate serving as a replicate. For sorted subsets, roughly 200 ng of genomic DNA, equivalent to 25,000 to 35,000 T cell genomes, went into each replicate PCR. Purified libraries were quantified with a Qubit 3.0 fluorometer, sized on a Bioanalyzer 2100, and re-quantified with the KAPA Library Quantification kit. Every immunoSEQ 96-well plate was sequenced on a dedicated single-read 150-cycle Illumina NextSeq 550 flow cell. Regarding the original processing steps: The immunoSEQ output contained only junctional sequences without quality scores, so filtering could not match that applied to full-length reads. Sequences were annotated with PyIR, a Python wrapper for IgBLAST v1.9, and V/J genes and CDR3 were assigned using IMGT germline references. Reads with weak V/J assignments (E-value above 1e-6), missing CDR3, stop codons, out-of-frame junctions, or ambiguous translated residues were removed. V3J clonotypes were defined as sequences sharing the same inferred V gene, J gene, and CDR3 amino acid sequence. The percentage overlap between two repertoires was calculated by dividing the number of shared unique clonotypes by the size of the smaller repertoire. Repertoire richness was assessed with RTK rarefaction, the Chao1 estimator, and Recon v2.1 estimates of unobserved clonotypes. Generation probabilities for all TCRbeta clonotypes obtained by the gDNA method from four donors were computed using OLGA. TCRdb took over this immuneACCESS table, retaining in-frame rearrangements with V and J assigned. Such tables are incomplete; in checked studies, under half of the missing clones stem from an unresolved V gene, and the remainder is unexplained. D and trimming come from the DNA, and the V and J calls and clone size come from that table. This sample lists approximately 330,000 clones; less than 85% were detected once. About 10% of the sample is taken by the ten largest.

The CDR3 sequence holds 14 residues, the cysteine and phenylalanine included. Kept here is only the CDR3 DNA, which spans 42 bases and is read in frame from base 1. Taken from the germline V gene, the CDR1 and CDR2 loops are MNHEY and SVGAGI. V lost 6 bases and J lost 5 bases; the stretch between them is 14 bases long. The study at large found these results: Pairwise subsampling indicated that sequencing depth was expected to affect the degree of clonotype sharing among donors. Clonotypes shared by all four sorted-subset donors showed higher generation probabilities than non-shared clonotypes. Incomplete sequencing was indicated by rarefaction of sorted-subset datasets, despite the large sequencing depth. Sampling was restricted to blood, and TCR repertoires in tissues likely differ from the TCR repertoires found in blood. The small number of donors limited the genetic and exposure-history diversity represented. Naive subsets generally had larger estimated clonotype richness than memory subsets did. Across a few donors, 4.5% to 6.5% of naive CD4, roughly 3.5% of naive CD8, approximately 2.5% of memory CD4, and about 0.44% of memory CD8 clonotypes were shared.

Sample: memory CD4+ T cells sorted from blood. The cell subset or site label of this sample denotes: CD45RA-negative fraction. This chain joins TRBV6-5 to TRBJ2-1; no D gene call is confident. This clonotype was sampled from a man between 25 and 39 years old in good health. The DNA sequence follows: TGTGCCAGCAGGCTGTTCGCGGAGAACAATGAGCAGTTCTTC. Its protein product is CASRLFAENNEQFF.